The rows below give T cell receptor beta chains drawn from one sample of a study of cytomegalovirus exposure and HLA in healthy donors. TCRdb's table, derived via immunoSEQ multiplex PCR, lists solely in-frame clones and lacks some. The sample shows approximately 75,000 clones, 60% to 75% of them seen only once. The sample taken for sequencing was PBMCs. Receptors originate from a man aged 40-55 years in good health and CMV-seropositive. CDR3s include the opening cysteine and the closing phenylalanine or tryptophan. The order of the fields is D gene, clone size, V gene, J gene, CDR3 protein, CDR3 DNA. D genes are given only for firm matches. Size values are once, few and many counts, or a class for expanded clones, and some rows have none.

D gene: -; clone size: -; V gene: TRBV19; J gene: TRBJ2-3; CDR3 protein: CASSIGPSVLDTQYF; CDR3 DNA: TGTGCCAGTAGTATAGGTCCCTCAGTATTGGATACGCAGTATTTT
D gene: -; clone size: -; V gene: TRBV5-1; J gene: TRBJ2-5; CDR3 protein: CASSLELSGRETQYF; CDR3 DNA: TGCGCCAGCAGCTTGGAGTTGTCTGGCCGAGAGACCCAGTACTTC
D gene: -; clone size: -; V gene: TRBV7-9; J gene: TRBJ2-5; CDR3 protein: CASSPRLIGETQYF; CDR3 DNA: TGTGCCAGCAGCCCGAGACTAATTGGCGAGACCCAGTACTTC
D gene: TRBD1; clone size: -; V gene: TRBV6-1; J gene: TRBJ1-2; CDR3 protein: CASSEAGQGRYGYTF; CDR3 DNA: TGTGCCAGCAGTGAAGCTGGACAGGGTAGATATGGCTACACCTTC
D gene: -; clone size: -; V gene: TRBV2; J gene: TRBJ1-2; CDR3 protein: CASDYDNYGYTF; CDR3 DNA: TGTGCCAGCGACTACGATAACTATGGCTACACCTTC
D gene: TRBD1; clone size: -; V gene: TRBV28; J gene: TRBJ2-5; CDR3 protein: CAGQTGGTSGEQYF; CDR3 DNA: TGTGCCGGGCAGACAGGGGGAACGTCGGGGGAGCAGTACTTC
D gene: -; clone size: -; V gene: TRBV19; J gene: TRBJ1-6; CDR3 protein: CASSIRGLGSPLHF; CDR3 DNA: TGTGCCAGTAGTATCCGAGGGCTGGGGTCACCCCTCCACTTT
D gene: -; clone size: once; V gene: TRBV5-1; J gene: TRBJ1-1; CDR3 protein: CASSLGGTDTEAFF; CDR3 DNA: TGCGCCAGCAGCTTGGGTGGGACTGACACTGAAGCTTTCTTT
D gene: -; clone size: -; V gene: TRBV7-8; J gene: TRBJ2-3; CDR3 protein: CASSAYLSGENTDTQYF; CDR3 DNA: TGTGCCAGCAGCGCGTATCTGTCGGGGGAGAACACAGATACGCAGTATTTT
D gene: -; clone size: -; V gene: TRBV28; J gene: TRBJ1-5; CDR3 protein: CASSFGGQQPQHF; CDR3 DNA: TGTGCCAGCAGTTTTGGGGGCCAACAGCCCCAGCATTTT
D gene: -; clone size: few; V gene: TRBV5-1; J gene: TRBJ1-6; CDR3 protein: CASSLEEGTPLHF; CDR3 DNA: TGCGCCAGCAGCTTGGAGGAGGGGACACCCCTCCACTTT
D gene: -; clone size: few; V gene: TRBV5-4; J gene: TRBJ2-5; CDR3 protein: CASSLAGYETQYF; CDR3 DNA: TGTGCCAGCAGCTTAGCAGGTTATGAGACCCAGTACTTC
D gene: -; clone size: -; V gene: TRBV5-3; J gene: TRBJ1-4; CDR3 protein: CARSLTRANEKLFF; CDR3 DNA: TGTGCCAGAAGCTTGACCAGGGCTAATGAAAAACTGTTTTTT
D gene: -; clone size: -; V gene: TRBV28; J gene: TRBJ1-5; CDR3 protein: CASSLRAGRQPQHF; CDR3 DNA: TGTGCCAGCAGTTTAAGGGCAGGGAGGCAGCCCCAGCATTTT
D gene: -; clone size: -; V gene: TRBV6-5; J gene: TRBJ2-1; CDR3 protein: CASSTGVNEQFF; CDR3 DNA: TGTGCCAGCAGCACCGGGGTCAATGAGCAGTTCTTC
D gene: TRBD1; clone size: -; V gene: TRBV28; J gene: TRBJ2-7; CDR3 protein: CASSDRVSYEQYF; CDR3 DNA: TGTGCCAGCAGCGACAGGGTTTCCTACGAGCAGTACTTC
D gene: TRBD1; clone size: -; V gene: TRBV7-3; J gene: TRBJ1-2; CDR3 protein: CASSLGQNYGYTF; CDR3 DNA: TGTGCCAGCAGCTTGGGACAGAACTATGGCTACACCTTC
D gene: TRBD2; clone size: -; V gene: TRBV18; J gene: TRBJ2-1; CDR3 protein: CASSPISTSGGGDEQFF; CDR3 DNA: TGTGCCAGCTCACCCATTTCAACTAGCGGGGGTGGGGATGAGCAGTTCTTC
D gene: -; clone size: -; V gene: TRBV5-1; J gene: TRBJ1-1; CDR3 protein: CASSLVGGHTEAFF; CDR3 DNA: TGCGCCAGCAGCTTGGTCGGGGGGCACACTGAAGCTTTCTTT
D gene: -; clone size: -; V gene: TRBV7-9; J gene: TRBJ1-1; CDR3 protein: CASSWTAMNTEAFF; CDR3 DNA: TGTGCCAGCAGCTGGACAGCTATGAACACTGAAGCTTTCTTT
D gene: -; clone size: -; V gene: TRBV5-4; J gene: TRBJ2-5; CDR3 protein: CASSPEGTGEETQYF; CDR3 DNA: TGTGCCAGCAGCCCGGAGGGGACTGGGGAAGAGACCCAGTACTTC
D gene: TRBD1; clone size: -; V gene: TRBV7-6; J gene: TRBJ2-7; CDR3 protein: CASSWDRPKSDLDEQYF; CDR3 DNA: TGTGCCAGCAGCTGGGACAGGCCAAAGAGTGATCTGGACGAGCAGTACTTC
D gene: -; clone size: -; V gene: TRBV6-5; J gene: TRBJ2-7; CDR3 protein: CASRTRTDSYEQYF; CDR3 DNA: TGTGCCAGCAGGACCCGGACTGACTCCTACGAGCAGTACTTC
D gene: -; clone size: -; V gene: TRBV10-1; J gene: TRBJ1-1; CDR3 protein: CASSEFGLWLNTEAFF; CDR3 DNA: TGCGCCAGCAGTGAGTTTGGACTGTGGTTGAACACTGAAGCTTTCTTT
D gene: -; clone size: -; V gene: TRBV18; J gene: TRBJ2-5; CDR3 protein: CASSPQTGSETQYF; CDR3 DNA: TGTGCCAGCTCACCACAAACAGGGTCGGAGACCCAGTACTTC
D gene: TRBD1; clone size: -; V gene: TRBV5-1; J gene: TRBJ1-1; CDR3 protein: CASSFLTGVNTEAFF; CDR3 DNA: TGCGCCAGCAGCTTTCTGACAGGGGTAAACACTGAAGCTTTCTTT
D gene: -; clone size: -; V gene: TRBV10-3; J gene: TRBJ2-1; CDR3 protein: CAITTDRLLGDNEQFF; CDR3 DNA: TGTGCCATAACCACTGACAGGTTGTTGGGGGACAATGAGCAGTTCTTC
D gene: -; clone size: -; V gene: TRBV6-5; J gene: TRBJ2-3; CDR3 protein: CASSYSSRSSTDTQYF; CDR3 DNA: TGTGCCAGCAGTTACTCCTCCAGATCTAGCACAGATACGCAGTATTTT
D gene: TRBD1; clone size: -; V gene: TRBV19; J gene: TRBJ2-7; CDR3 protein: CASSITGTGTSPYEQYF; CDR3 DNA: TGTGCCAGTAGTATAACCGGGACAGGGACCTCACCCTACGAGCAGTACTTC
D gene: -; clone size: -; V gene: TRBV5-1; J gene: TRBJ2-1; CDR3 protein: CASSLAGGPPYNEQFF; CDR3 DNA: TGCGCCAGCAGCTTGGCCGGGGGTCCCCCTTACAATGAGCAGTTCTTC
D gene: -; clone size: -; V gene: TRBV5-1; J gene: TRBJ2-7; CDR3 protein: CASSNSGGGYEQYF; CDR3 DNA: TGCGCCAGCAGCAATTCAGGGGGAGGCTACGAGCAGTACTTC
D gene: TRBD2; clone size: -; V gene: TRBV27; J gene: TRBJ2-3; CDR3 protein: CASSYFGTSGGTDTQYF; CDR3 DNA: TGTGCCAGCAGTTACTTCGGGACTAGCGGGGGGACAGATACGCAGTATTTT
D gene: -; clone size: -; V gene: TRBV9; J gene: TRBJ2-7; CDR3 protein: CASSADMGGYEQYF; CDR3 DNA: TGTGCCAGCAGCGCAGACATGGGGGGTTACGAGCAGTACTTC
D gene: -; clone size: -; V gene: TRBV6-6; J gene: TRBJ2-7; CDR3 protein: CASSLLPGYEQYF; CDR3 DNA: TGTGCCAGCAGTCTTCTACCCGGTTACGAGCAGTACTTC
D gene: -; clone size: once; V gene: TRBV27; J gene: TRBJ2-7; CDR3 protein: CASSLFFTPESTTGNEQYF; CDR3 DNA: TGTGCCAGCAGTTTATTTTTCACCCCGGAGAGCACCACAGGGAACGAGCAGTACTTC
D gene: -; clone size: -; V gene: TRBV19; J gene: TRBJ1-4; CDR3 protein: CASSEGGEKLFF; CDR3 DNA: TGTGCCAGTAGTGAGGGCGGTGAAAAACTGTTTTTT
D gene: TRBD1; clone size: -; V gene: TRBV30; J gene: TRBJ2-7; CDR3 protein: CAWRPQGRQGSYEQYF; CDR3 DNA: TGTGCCTGGAGGCCCCAGGGCAGACAGGGCTCCTACGAGCAGTACTTC
D gene: TRBD2; clone size: -; V gene: TRBV7-2; J gene: TRBJ2-3; CDR3 protein: CASSVSGGASDTQYF; CDR3 DNA: TGTGCCAGCAGCGTGAGCGGGGGGGCCTCAGATACGCAGTATTTT
D gene: TRBD1; clone size: few; V gene: TRBV6-1; J gene: TRBJ2-7; CDR3 protein: CASSPGAGGSYEQYF; CDR3 DNA: TGTGCCAGCAGTCCAGGGGCAGGGGGCTCCTACGAGCAGTACTTC
D gene: -; clone size: -; V gene: TRBV5-4; J gene: TRBJ2-7; CDR3 protein: CASGRGRAYEQYF; CDR3 DNA: TGTGCCAGCGGCAGGGGCAGAGCCTACGAGCAGTACTTC